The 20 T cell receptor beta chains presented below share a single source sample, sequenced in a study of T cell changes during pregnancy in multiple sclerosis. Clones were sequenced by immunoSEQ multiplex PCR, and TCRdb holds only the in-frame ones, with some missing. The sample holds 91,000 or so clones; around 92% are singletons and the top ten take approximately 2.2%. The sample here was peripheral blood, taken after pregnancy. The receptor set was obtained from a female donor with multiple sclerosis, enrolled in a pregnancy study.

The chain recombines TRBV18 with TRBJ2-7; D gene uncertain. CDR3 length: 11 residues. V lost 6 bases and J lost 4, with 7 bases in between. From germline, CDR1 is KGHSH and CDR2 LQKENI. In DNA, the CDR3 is TGTGCCAGCTCCGACAATTACGAGCAGTACTTC. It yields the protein CASSDNYEQYF.

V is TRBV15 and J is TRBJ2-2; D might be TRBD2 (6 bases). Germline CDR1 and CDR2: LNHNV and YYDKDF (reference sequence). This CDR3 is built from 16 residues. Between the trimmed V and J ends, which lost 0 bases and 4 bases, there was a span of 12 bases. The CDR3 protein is CATSREGQGGTGELFF. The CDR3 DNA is TGTGCCACCAGCAGAGAAGGTCAGGGAGGCACCGGGGAGCTGTTTTTT. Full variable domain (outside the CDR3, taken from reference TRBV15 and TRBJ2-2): DAMVIQNPRYQVTQFGKPVTLSCSQTLNHNVMYWYQQKSSQAPKLLFHYYDKDFNNEADTPDNFQSRRPNTSFCFLDIRSPGLGDTAMYLCATSREGQGGTGELFFGEGSRLTVL.

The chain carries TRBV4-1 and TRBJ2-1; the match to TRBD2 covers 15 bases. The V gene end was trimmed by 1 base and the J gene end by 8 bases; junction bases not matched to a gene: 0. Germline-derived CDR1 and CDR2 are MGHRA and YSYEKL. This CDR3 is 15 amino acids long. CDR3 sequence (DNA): TGCGCCAGCAGCCAAGGGACTAGCGGGAGGGATGAGCAGTTCTTC. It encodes CASSQGTSGRDEQFF.

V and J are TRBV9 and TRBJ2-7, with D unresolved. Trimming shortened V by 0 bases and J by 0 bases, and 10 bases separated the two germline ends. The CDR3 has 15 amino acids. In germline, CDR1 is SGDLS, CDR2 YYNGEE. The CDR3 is CASSVARDNSYEQYF. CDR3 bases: TGTGCCAGCAGCGTAGCCCGAGACAACTCCTACGAGCAGTACTTC.

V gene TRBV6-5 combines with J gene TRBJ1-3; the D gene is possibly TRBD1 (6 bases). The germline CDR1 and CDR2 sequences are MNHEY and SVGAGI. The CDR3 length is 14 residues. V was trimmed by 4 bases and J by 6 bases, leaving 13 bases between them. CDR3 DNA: TGTGCCAGCAGTTCTTTTACAGGGATAAACACCATATATTTT. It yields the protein CASSSFTGINTIYF.

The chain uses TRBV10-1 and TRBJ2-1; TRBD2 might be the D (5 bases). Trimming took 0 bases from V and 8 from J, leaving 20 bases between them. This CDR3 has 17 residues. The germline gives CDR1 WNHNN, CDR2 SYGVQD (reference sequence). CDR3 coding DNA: TGCGCCAGCAGTGAGTCTGGCAACGGGAAGGGTTTCGATGAGCAGTTCTTC. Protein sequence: CASSESGNGKGFDEQFF.

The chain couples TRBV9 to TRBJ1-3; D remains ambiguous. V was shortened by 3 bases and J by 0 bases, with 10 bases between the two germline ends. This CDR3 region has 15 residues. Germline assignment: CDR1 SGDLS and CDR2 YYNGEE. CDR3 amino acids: CASSAQVFSGNTIYF. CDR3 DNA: TGTGCCAGCAGCGCCCAGGTTTTCTCTGGAAACACCATATATTTT.

The DNA for the CDR3 is TGTGCCAGCAGCTTAAGGGGCGCGGGAGATGGCTACACCTTC. As protein: CASSLRGAGDGYTF. V is TRBV7-9 and J is TRBJ1-2, with D possibly matching TRBD1 (5 bases). CDR1 and CDR2 (germline): SEHNR, FQNEAQ (reference sequence). V was shortened by 2 bases and J by 6 bases, with 13 bases between the two germline ends. There are 14 residues in the CDR3.

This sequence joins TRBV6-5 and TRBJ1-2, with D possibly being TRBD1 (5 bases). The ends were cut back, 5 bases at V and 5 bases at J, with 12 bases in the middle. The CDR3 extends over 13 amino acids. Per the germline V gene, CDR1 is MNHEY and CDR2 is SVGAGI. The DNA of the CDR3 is TGTGCCAGCAGTGAAGACAGACTGTATGGCTACACCTTC. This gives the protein CASSEDRLYGYTF.

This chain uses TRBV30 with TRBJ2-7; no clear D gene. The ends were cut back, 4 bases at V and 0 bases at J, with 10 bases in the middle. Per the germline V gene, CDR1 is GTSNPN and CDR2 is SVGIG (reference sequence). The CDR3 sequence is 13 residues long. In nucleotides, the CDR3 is TGTGCCTGGAATTACGGTAGCTCCTACGAGCAGTACTTC. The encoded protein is CAWNYGSSYEQYF.

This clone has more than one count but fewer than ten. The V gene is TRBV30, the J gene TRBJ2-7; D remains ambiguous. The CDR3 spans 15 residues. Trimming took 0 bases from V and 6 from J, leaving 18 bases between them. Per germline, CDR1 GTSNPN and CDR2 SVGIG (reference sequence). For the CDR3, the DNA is TGTGCCTGGAGTGTACTGTTTTCCCGTAGTCGCGAGCAGTACTTC. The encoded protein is CAWSVLFSRSREQYF. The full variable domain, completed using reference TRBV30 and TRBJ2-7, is SQTIHQWPATLVQPVGSPLSLECTVEGTSNPNLYWYRQAAGRGLQLLFYSVGIGQISSEVPQNLSASRPQDRQFILSSKKLLLSDSGFYLCAWSVLFSRSREQYFGPGTRLTVT.

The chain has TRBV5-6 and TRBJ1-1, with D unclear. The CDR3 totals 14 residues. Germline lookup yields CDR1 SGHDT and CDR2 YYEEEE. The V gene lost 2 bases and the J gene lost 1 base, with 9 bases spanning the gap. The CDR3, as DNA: TGTGCCAGCAGCTTTTTGGGCAGGAACACTGAAGCTTTCTTT. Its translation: CASSFLGRNTEAFF.

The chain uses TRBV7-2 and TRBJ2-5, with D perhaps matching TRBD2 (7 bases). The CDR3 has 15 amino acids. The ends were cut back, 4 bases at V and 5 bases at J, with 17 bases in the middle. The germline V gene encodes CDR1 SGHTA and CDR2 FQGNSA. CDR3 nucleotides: TGTGCCAGCAGCTATTCAGCGGGGAGGGGGGAGACCCAGTACTTC. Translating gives CASSYSAGRGETQYF.

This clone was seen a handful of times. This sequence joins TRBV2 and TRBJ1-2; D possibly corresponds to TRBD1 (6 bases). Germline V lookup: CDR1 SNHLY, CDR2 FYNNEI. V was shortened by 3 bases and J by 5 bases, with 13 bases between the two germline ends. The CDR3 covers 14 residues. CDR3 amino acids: CASSEVQGSYGYTF. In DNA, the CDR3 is TGTGCCAGCAGTGAGGTACAGGGTTCGTATGGCTACACCTTC.

The CDR3 spells CASSQSPNNEQFF. The CDR3 DNA sequence: TGTGCCAGCAGCCAAAGCCCTAACAATGAGCAGTTCTTC. The chain carries TRBV7-6 and TRBJ2-1; no reliable D call. Germline-derived CDR1 and CDR2 are SGHVS and FNYEAQ. This CDR3 spans 13 amino acids. Trimming shortened V by 5 bases and J by 5 bases, and 10 bases separated the two germline ends. Combining the CDR3 with reference TRBV7-6 and TRBJ2-1 gives the whole variable domain GAGVSQSPRYKVTKRGQDVALRCDPISGHVSLYWYRQALGQGPEFLTYFNYEAQQDKSGLPNDRFSAERPEGSISTLTIQRTEQRDSAMYRCASSQSPNNEQFFGPGTRLTVL.

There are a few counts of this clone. CDR3 residues: CASSLQETQYF. The CDR3 nucleotides read TGTGCCAGCAGCCTCCAGGAGACCCAGTACTTC. The chain uses TRBV5-6 and TRBJ2-5, with D hard to call. Germline CDR1 and CDR2: SGHDT and YYEEEE. Trimming shortened V by 4 bases and J by 5 bases, and 6 bases separated the two germline ends. The CDR3 covers 11 residues.

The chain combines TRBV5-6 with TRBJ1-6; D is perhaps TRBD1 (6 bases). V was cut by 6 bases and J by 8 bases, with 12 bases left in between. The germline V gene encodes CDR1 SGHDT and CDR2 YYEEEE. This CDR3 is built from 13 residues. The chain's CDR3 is CASNLNRDSPLHF. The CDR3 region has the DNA TGTGCCAGCAACTTAAACAGGGATTCACCCCTCCACTTT.

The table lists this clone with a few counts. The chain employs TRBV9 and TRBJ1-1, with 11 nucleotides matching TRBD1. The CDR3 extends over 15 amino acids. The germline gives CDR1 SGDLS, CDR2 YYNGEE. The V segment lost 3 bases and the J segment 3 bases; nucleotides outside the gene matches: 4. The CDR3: CASSGGTGGYTEAFF. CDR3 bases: TGTGCCAGCAGCGGAGGGACAGGGGGATACACTGAAGCTTTCTTT. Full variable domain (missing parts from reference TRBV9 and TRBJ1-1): DSGVTQTPKHLITATGQRVTLRCSPRSGDLSVYWYQQSLDQGLQFLIQYYNGEERAKGNILERFSAQQFPDLHSELNLSSLELGDSALYFCASSGGTGGYTEAFFGQGTRLTVV.

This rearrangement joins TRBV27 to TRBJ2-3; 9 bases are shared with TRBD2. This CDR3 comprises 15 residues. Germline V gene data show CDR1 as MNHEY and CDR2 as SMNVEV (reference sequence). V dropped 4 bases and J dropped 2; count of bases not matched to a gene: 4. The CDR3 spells CASSWLAGNTDTQYF. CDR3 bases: TGTGCCAGCAGTTGGCTAGCGGGAAACACAGATACGCAGTATTTT.

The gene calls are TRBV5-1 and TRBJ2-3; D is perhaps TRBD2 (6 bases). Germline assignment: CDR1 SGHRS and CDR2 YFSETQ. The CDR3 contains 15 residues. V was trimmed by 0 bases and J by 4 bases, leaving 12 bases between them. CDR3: CASSLEGRNADTQYF. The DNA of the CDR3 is TGCGCCAGCAGCTTGGAGGGGAGGAACGCAGATACGCAGTATTTT.